The 18 T cell receptor beta chains given below trace back to one sample, sequenced in a study of response to subunit inactivated influenza vaccine (dated by TCRdb to 2017 to 2018). Libraries were built with RT-PCR. This sample was sequenced with an Illumina HiSeq 2500. In-frame beta chains were kept once TCRdb had trimmed the public reads at Q25 with fastp and called clones with MiXCR. Records with the same CDR3 protein are collapsed into one entry carrying the most frequent genes and DNA. The sample profile shows about 480,000 distinct CDR3 sequences; approximately 24% of them were found once. The top ten clonotypes cover under 2.5% of the sample. The sequencing used CD4+ T cells sorted from PBMCs, collected more than 4 days after vaccination. The receptors come from a man between 45 and 60 years old who received an inactivated influenza vaccine. Donor details come from another sample of the same person, matched by shared clones.

This chain links TRBV11-2 with TRBJ1-1; a weak D match, TRBD1 (6 bases). V was clipped by 5 bases and J by 0 bases, with 10 bases between them. CDR3 size: 14 residues. Germline CDR1 SGHAT, CDR2 FQNNGV. In nucleotides, the CDR3 is TGTGCCAGCAGCCGGGGGGGGCTGAACACTGAAGCTTTCTTT. Translation: CASSRGGLNTEAFF.

A note on this clonotype: Given a much more abundant clone one base away, this may be a read error. The chain uses TRBV6-2 or TRBV6-3 and TRBJ2-7; unclear D gene. The CDR3 sequence is 12 residues long. V was cut by 7 bases and J by 5 bases, with 12 bases left in between. Germline V gene lookup returns CDR1 MNHEY and CDR2 SVGEGT. This chain's CDR3 is CASTAPDNEQYF. The DNA of the CDR3 is TGTGCCAGCACTGCCCCTGATAACGAGCAGTACTTC.

This clonotype has at least ten counts. V usage is TRBV15 and J usage is TRBJ2-7; D gene uncertain. CDR3 length: 14 amino acids. Germline assignment: CDR1 LNHNV and CDR2 YYDKDF (reference sequence). V lost 5 bases, J lost 2 bases, and 13 bases lay in between. Here the CDR3 reads CATSDGSVPYEQYF. The CDR3 coding sequence is TGTGCCACCAGCGACGGATCTGTGCCCTACGAGCAGTACTTC.

This chain links TRBV29-1 with TRBJ2-3; TRBD1 or TRBD2 may be the D gene (5 bases each). Trimming removed 6 bases at V and 5 bases at J, with 18 bases between. The length of the CDR3 is 14 residues. Looked up from germline, CDR1 is SQVTM and CDR2 is ANQGSEA. CDR3 in amino acids: CSVARGQTLDTQYF. DNA for the CDR3: TGCAGCGTGGCCCGGGGCCAAACCCTAGATACGCAGTATTTT.

This clonotype was seen a handful of times. The rearrangement links TRBV7-6 to TRBJ2-3; D not resolved. The CDR3 has 13 amino acids. V lost 1 base and J lost 4, with 6 bases in between. Looked up from germline, CDR1 is SGHVS and CDR2 is FNYEAQ. Here the CDR3 reads CASSLVVADTQYF. CDR3 bases: TGTGCCAGCAGCTTAGTCGTCGCAGATACGCAGTATTTT.

The J gene is TRBJ2-2, the V gene TRBV5-6; D may be TRBD2 (6 bases). This CDR3 is built from 16 residues. With 3 bases removed from V and 9 bases from J, the gap between germline ends came to 21 bases. Germline V gives CDR1 SGHDT, CDR2 YYEEEE. CDR3 in DNA: TGTGCCAGCAGCTCCGCTGGAGCGCAGGGAGGTCGGGAGCTGTTTTTT. Protein product: CASSSAGAQGGRELFF.

This clonotype was observed many times. The V gene is TRBV7-2, the J gene TRBJ2-7, with 11 bases identical to TRBD2. With 5 bases clipped from V and 3 bases from J, the junction kept 9 bases outside the gene matches. The CDR3 loop spans 16 amino acids. Germline CDR1 and CDR2: SGHTA and FQGNSA. CDR3 bases: TGTGCCAGCAGCACAATATCCGGGACTAGCGGCTACGAGCAGTACTTC. Protein: CASSTISGTSGYEQYF.

Of note for this clonotype: No conserved phenylalanine or tryptophan is present at the end of the CDR3, so a read error is the likely explanation. The rearrangement links TRBV20-1 to TRBJ1-6; D is unresolved. The V gene's germline CDR1 is DFQATT and CDR2 SNEGSKA (reference sequence). This CDR3 is built from 13 residues. V lost 3 bases to trimming and J lost 6 bases, with 9 bases between them. The CDR3 DNA sequence: TGCAGTGCTAGTTCAGAGGGTAATTCACCCCTCCACGTT. This translates into CSASSEGNSPLHV.

J is TRBJ2-3 and V is TRBV12-3 or TRBV12-4, with 11 bases fitting TRBD1. The CDR3 consists of 18 residues. The ends lost 7 bases at V and 6 bases at J; junction bases unmatched: 18. The CDR3 sequence is CASTTTALGQGVWDTQYF. The CDR3 DNA is TGTGCCAGCACCACTACCGCACTGGGACAGGGGGTCTGGGATACGCAGTATTTT.

V is TRBV6-2 or TRBV6-3 and J is TRBJ1-1; D unclear. In germline, CDR1 is MNHEY, CDR2 SVGEGT. The CDR3 has 11 residues. Trimming took off 2 bases at V and 7 bases at J, with 5 bases between the two ends. The DNA for the CDR3 is TGTGCCAGCAGTTACCTAGGTGAAGCTTTCTTT. It codes for CASSYLGEAFF.

V and J are TRBV3-1 and TRBJ1-2; no clear D. Trimming cost V 7 bases and J 5 bases, with 8 bases left between them. The CDR3 is 11 residues long. CDR1 LGHDT and CDR2 YNNKEL come from the germline V gene (reference sequence). The CDR3 loop reads CASTLVYGYTF. In nucleotides, the CDR3 is TGTGCCAGCACCCTCGTATATGGCTACACCTTC.

The rearrangement uses TRBV27 and TRBJ2-3; 7 bases map to TRBD1. This CDR3 has 13 amino acids. The V segment lost 10 bases and the J segment 0 bases; nucleotides outside the gene matches: 4. CDR1 is MNHEY, CDR2 SMNVEV, per germline (reference sequence). This CDR3 is CANGTESTDTQYF. For the CDR3, the DNA is TGTGCCAACGGGACAGAAAGCACAGATACGCAGTATTTT.

DNA of the CDR3: TGCAGTGCTATTATACCGGCTGGGGCCAACGTCCTGACTTTC. Residues: CSAIIPAGANVLTF. This sequence joins TRBV20-1 and TRBJ2-6; D not certain. The CDR3 runs 14 residues. Trimming left V 4 bases short and J 2 bases short, with 9 bases between. Per germline, CDR1 DFQATT and CDR2 SNEGSKA (reference sequence).

This clonotype has a handful of counts. The chain couples TRBV5-1 to TRBJ2-1; D remains ambiguous. This CDR3 comprises 14 residues. Germline loops: CDR1 SGHRS, CDR2 YFSETQ. The V end was cut by 1 base, the J end by 7 bases, with 12 bases between. CDR3 loop: CASSLRASGNEQFF. The CDR3 bases are TGCGCCAGCAGCTTGAGGGCATCTGGGAATGAGCAGTTCTTC. Complete variable domain (other parts from reference TRBV5-1 and TRBJ2-1): KAGVTQTPRYLIKTRGQQVTLSCSPISGHRSVSWYQQTPGQGLQFLFEYFSETQRNKGNFPGRFSGRQFSNSRSEMNVSTLELGDSALYLCASSLRASGNEQFFGPGTRLTVL.

This clonotype was observed a handful of times. The rearrangement uses TRBV20-1 and TRBJ2-1, with 8 bases fitting TRBD1. The junction had 10 bases not matched to a gene; V was cut back by 2 bases and J by 4 bases. There are 16 residues in the CDR3. Per germline, CDR1 DFQATT and CDR2 SNEGSKA (reference sequence). Here the CDR3 reads CSARPITGGRYNEQFF. The CDR3 nucleotides are TGCAGTGCTAGACCGATAACAGGGGGACGTTACAATGAGCAGTTCTTC.

This clonotype has more than one count but fewer than ten. The chain couples TRBV6-1 to TRBJ2-2, with 7 bases matching TRBD2. Germline CDR1 is MNHNS and CDR2 is SASEGT. The CDR3 contains 15 residues. V lost 6 bases to trimming and J lost 4 bases; unmatched junction nucleotides: 8. The CDR3 DNA reads as TGTGCCAGCAGCGATGGGGGGAGGGGCACCGGGGAGCTGTTTTTT. The encoded protein is CASSDGGRGTGELFF.

The CDR3: CASSDMTLTRAFF. CDR3 nucleotide sequence: TGTGCCAGCAGTGACATGACCCTGACGAGAGCTTTCTTT. The genes are TRBV12-3 or TRBV12-4 and TRBJ1-1; D call uncertain. Between the trimmed V and J ends, which lost 5 bases and 10 bases, there was a span of 17 bases. The CDR3 extends over 13 amino acids.

This chain joins TRBV18 and TRBJ2-2, with TRBD1 matching 10 bases. The germline CDR1 and CDR2 sequences are KGHSH and LQKENI. This CDR3 region has 16 residues. V lost 5 bases, J lost 6 bases, and 9 bases stayed unmatched. The DNA of the CDR3 is TGTGCCAGCTCATCTCAGACAGGGGGCGATGCCGGGGAGCTGTTTTTT. Translated: CASSSQTGGDAGELFF.